The 2 T cell receptor beta chains given below trace back to one sample, sequenced in a study of shared clonotypes between healthy human individuals. Profiling relied on immunoSEQ multiplex PCR, and the TCRdb table lists in-frame clones only, not all of them. The sample includes fewer than 2.5 million clones, 90% to 95% of them seen just once. The sequenced sample was naive CD4+ T cells from PBMCs. The subset: CD45RA+ positively selected. These receptors all come from a man between 18 and 35 years old in good health. Some clones in this sample may be carry-over from other donors' samples.

The chain joins TRBV7-3 to TRBJ1-1; TRBD1 matches at 7 bases. Germline V gene sequence: CDR1 SGHTA, CDR2 FQGTGA. The CDR3 has 14 residues. Losses at the gene ends were 5 bases for V and 2 bases for J; bases not matched to a gene: 5. The CDR3 coding sequence is TGTGCCAGCAGCCAGGGGGTTCCCAACACTGAAGCTTTCTTT. Its protein is CASSQGVPNTEAFF.

The chain combines TRBV28 with TRBJ1-5; 9 nucleotides match TRBD1. CDR1 and CDR2 (germline): MDHEN, SYDVKM. Trimming removed 7 bases from V and 4 bases from J; junction bases left unmatched: 11. The CDR3 sequence is 16 residues long. Written as DNA, the CDR3 is TGTGCCAGCAATACGGGACAGGGAAGTCTTAATCAGCCCCAGCATTTT. Residues: CASNTGQGSLNQPQHF.